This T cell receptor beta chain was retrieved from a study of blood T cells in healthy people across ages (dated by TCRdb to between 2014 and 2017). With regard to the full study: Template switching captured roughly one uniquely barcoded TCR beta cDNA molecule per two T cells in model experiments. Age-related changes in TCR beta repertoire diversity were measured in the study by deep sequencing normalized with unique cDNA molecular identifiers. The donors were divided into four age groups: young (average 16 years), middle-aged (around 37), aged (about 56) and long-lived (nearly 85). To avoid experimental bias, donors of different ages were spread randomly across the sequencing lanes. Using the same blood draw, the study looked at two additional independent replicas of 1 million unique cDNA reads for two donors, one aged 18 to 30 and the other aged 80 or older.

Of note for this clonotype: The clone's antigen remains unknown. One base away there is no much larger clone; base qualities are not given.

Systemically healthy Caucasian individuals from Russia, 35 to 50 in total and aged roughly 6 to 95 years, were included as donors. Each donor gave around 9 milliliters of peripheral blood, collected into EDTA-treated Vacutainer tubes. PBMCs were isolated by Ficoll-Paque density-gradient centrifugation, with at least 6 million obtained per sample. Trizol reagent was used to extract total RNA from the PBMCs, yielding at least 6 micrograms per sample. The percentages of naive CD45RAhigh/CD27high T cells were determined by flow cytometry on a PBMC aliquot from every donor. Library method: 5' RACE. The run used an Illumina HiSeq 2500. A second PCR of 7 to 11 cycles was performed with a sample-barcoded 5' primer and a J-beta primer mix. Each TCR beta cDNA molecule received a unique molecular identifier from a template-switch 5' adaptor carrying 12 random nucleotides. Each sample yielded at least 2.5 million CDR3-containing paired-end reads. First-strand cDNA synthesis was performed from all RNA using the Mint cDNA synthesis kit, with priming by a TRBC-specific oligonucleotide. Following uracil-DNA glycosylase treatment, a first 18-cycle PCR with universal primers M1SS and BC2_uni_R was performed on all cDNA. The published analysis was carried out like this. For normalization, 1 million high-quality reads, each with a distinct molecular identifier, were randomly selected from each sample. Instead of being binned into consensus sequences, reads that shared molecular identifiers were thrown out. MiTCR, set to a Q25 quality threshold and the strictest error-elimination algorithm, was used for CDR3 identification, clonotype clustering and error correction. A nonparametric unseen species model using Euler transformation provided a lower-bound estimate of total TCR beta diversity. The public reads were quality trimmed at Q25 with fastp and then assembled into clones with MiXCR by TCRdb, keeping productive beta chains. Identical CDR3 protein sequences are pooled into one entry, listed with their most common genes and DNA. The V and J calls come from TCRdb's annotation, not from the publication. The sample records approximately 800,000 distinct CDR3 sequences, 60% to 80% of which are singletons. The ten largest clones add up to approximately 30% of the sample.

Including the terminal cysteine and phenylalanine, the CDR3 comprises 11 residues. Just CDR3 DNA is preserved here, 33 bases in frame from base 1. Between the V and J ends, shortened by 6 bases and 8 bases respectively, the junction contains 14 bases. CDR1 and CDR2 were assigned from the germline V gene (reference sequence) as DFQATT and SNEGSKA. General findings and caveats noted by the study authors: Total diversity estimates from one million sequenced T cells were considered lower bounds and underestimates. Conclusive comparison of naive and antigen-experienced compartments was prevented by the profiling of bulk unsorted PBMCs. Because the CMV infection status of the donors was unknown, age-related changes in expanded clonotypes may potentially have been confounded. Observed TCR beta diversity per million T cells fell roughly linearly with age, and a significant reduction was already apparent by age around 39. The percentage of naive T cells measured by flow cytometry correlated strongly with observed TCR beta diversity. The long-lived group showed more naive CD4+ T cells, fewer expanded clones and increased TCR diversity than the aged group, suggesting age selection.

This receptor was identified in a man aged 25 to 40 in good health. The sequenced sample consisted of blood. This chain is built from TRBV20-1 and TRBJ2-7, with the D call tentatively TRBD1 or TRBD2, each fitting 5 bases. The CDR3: CSAPRGSKQYF. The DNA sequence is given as TGCAGTGCCCCACGGGGCAGCAAGCAGTACTTC.